The clone carrying this T cell receptor (beta chain) was picked up a small number of times. No antigen is known for it. The data are from a study of blood T cells in healthy people across ages. Study results and caveats: Strong correlation was found linking TCR beta diversity to naive T cell percentage. Expanded clonotype changes were possibly confounded by unknown donor CMV status.

The CDR3 has 14 residues. Per the germline V gene, CDR1 is SEHNR and CDR2 is FQNEAQ (reference sequence). The germline V and J ends were trimmed by 0 bases and 2 bases, with 7 bases remaining between them. A second PCR, run for roughly 7 to 11 cycles, used a sample-barcoded 5' primer plus a J-beta primer mix. TCRdb reprocessed the 5' RACE reads with MiXCR, giving one entry per CDR3 protein. The data hold fewer than 650,000 distinct CDR3 sequences, with about 25% observed a single time. The same sample was also used in a study of T cells of mothers and their children. That report adds: There were no persistent microchimeric T cell clones detected.

The V gene is TRBV7-9, the J gene TRBJ1-2; D remains ambiguous. Material: blood. The sequence derives from a boy aged 2 to 10 in good health. The CDR3 nucleotides read TGTGCCAGCAGCTTAGCTCCGGAGAACTATGGCTACACCTTC. Translating it yields CASSLAPENYGYTF. Using reference TRBV7-9 and TRBJ1-2 for the parts outside the CDR3, the full variable domain is DTGVSQNPRHKITKRGQNVTFRCDPISEHNRLYWYRQTLGQGPEFLTYFQNEAQLEKSRLLSDRFSAERPKGSFSTLEIQRTEQGDSAMYLCASSLAPENYGYTFGSGTRLTVV.